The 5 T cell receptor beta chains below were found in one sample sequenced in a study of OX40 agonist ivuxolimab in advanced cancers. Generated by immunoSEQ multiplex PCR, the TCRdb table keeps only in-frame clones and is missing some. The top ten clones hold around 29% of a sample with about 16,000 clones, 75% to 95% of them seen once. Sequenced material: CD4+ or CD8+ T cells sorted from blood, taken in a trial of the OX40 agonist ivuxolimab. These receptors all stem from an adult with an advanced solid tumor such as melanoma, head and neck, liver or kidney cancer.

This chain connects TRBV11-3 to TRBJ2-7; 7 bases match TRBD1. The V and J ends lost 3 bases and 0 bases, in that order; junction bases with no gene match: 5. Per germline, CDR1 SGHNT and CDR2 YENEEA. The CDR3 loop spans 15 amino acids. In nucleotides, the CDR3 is TGTGCCAGCAGCTTCGGACAGGACAACTCCTACGAGCAGTACTTC. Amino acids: CASSFGQDNSYEQYF.

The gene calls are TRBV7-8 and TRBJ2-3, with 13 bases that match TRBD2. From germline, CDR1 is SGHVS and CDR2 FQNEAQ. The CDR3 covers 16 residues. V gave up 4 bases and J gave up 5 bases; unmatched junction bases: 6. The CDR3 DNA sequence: TGTGCCAGCAGCTGGGGGACTAGCGGGAAGTTAGATACGCAGTATTTT. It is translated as CASSWGTSGKLDTQYF. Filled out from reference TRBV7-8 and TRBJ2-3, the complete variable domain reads GAGVSQSPRYKVAKRGQDVALRCDPISGHVSLFWYQQALGQGPEFLTYFQNEAQLDKSGLPSDRFFAERPEGSVSTLKIQRTQQEDSAVYLCASSWGTSGKLDTQYFGPGTRLTVL.

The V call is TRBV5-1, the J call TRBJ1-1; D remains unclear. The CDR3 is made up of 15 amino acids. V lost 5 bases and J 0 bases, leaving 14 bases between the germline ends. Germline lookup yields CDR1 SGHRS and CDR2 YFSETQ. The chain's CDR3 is CASSISSGVNTEAFF. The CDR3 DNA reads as TGCGCCAGCAGTATTTCTTCAGGAGTGAACACTGAAGCTTTCTTT.

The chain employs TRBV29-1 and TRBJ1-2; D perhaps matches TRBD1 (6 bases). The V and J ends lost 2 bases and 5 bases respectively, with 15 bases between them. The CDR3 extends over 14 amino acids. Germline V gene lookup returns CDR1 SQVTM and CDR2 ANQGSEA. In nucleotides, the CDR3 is TGCAGCGTTGAAATTACAGGGATGGGTTATGGCTACACCTTC. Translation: CSVEITGMGYGYTF.

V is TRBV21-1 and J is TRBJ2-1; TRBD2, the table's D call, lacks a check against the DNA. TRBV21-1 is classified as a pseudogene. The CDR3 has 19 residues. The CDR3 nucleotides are TGTGCCAGCAGACGGCCTAGCGGGTCTGGTCAAGGTGTCTACAATGAGCAGTTCTTC. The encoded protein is CASRRPSGSGQGVYNEQFF.